This T cell receptor beta chain appears in the sequencing data of a study of shared clonotypes between healthy human individuals. Overall study: Donors had three CD4 naive, three CD4 memory, two CD8 naive and one CD8 memory plate apiece. Study results and caveats: The study drew on few donors, limiting represented genetic and exposure-history diversity.

The CDR3 length is 14 residues. With V trimmed by 7 bases and J by 5 bases, 9 bases remained unmatched. Germline V CDR1 and CDR2: SQVTM, ANQGSEA. Note on this clone: As yet, its antigen is unknown.

A CD45RA-negative memory subset and a CD45RA+ naive subset were separated from the CD4+ cells. TCRdb's table, derived via immunoSEQ multiplex PCR, lists solely in-frame clones and lacks some. The data hold around 2.3 million clones, with around 95% observed a single time. The chain employs TRBV29-1 and TRBJ2-3; 10 bases are shared with TRBD1. Sequences were obtained from naive CD4+ T cells sorted from blood. Subset defined: CD45RA+ positively selected. The TCR sequence derives from a man between 18 and 35 years old in good health. The CDR3 reads CSGTRDRGGDTQYF. CDR3 DNA sequence: TGCAGCGGGACCCGGGACAGGGGTGGAGATACGCAGTATTTT.